The 12 T cell receptor beta chains in this list originate from one sample, sequenced in a study of blood T cell repertoires in COVID-19. Data came from immunoSEQ multiplex PCR; TCRdb stores just in-frame clones and leaves some out. In the table there are some 350,000 clones, about 83% of which are singletons. Sequenced sample: peripheral blood. The receptors were sampled from a man aged 25 to 40 with active or convalescent COVID-19.

The rearrangement joins TRBV6-6 to TRBJ1-2, with TRBD1 matching over 7 bases. The germline CDR1 and CDR2 sequences are MNHNY and SVGAGI (reference sequence). Trimming at V came to 5 bases and at J to 8 bases, leaving 8 bases not matched to a gene. This CDR3 is 13 amino acids long. CDR3 protein: CASSPTGFMGYTF. CDR3 bases: TGTGCCAGCAGTCCGACAGGGTTCATGGGCTACACCTTC.

The chain carries TRBV9 and TRBJ2-1; TRBD2 matches 8 bases. Per germline, CDR1 SGDLS and CDR2 YYNGEE. V lost 0 bases to trimming and J lost 3 bases; unmatched junction nucleotides: 2. The CDR3 totals 15 residues. CDR3 nucleotide sequence: TGTGCCAGCAGCGTAGTGCTAGCGGGCTACAATGAGCAGTTCTTC. Translating gives CASSVVLAGYNEQFF.

The chain uses TRBV4-3 and TRBJ1-4, with D unresolved. Per the germline V gene, CDR1 is LGHNA and CDR2 is YSLEER. V was shortened by 1 base and J by 5 bases, with 20 bases between the two germline ends. CDR3 length equals 18 residues. CDR3: CASSQGPGGMVGNEKLFF. The CDR3 DNA reads TGCGCCAGCAGCCAAGGCCCCGGAGGGATGGTGGGGAATGAAAAACTGTTTTTT.

This clone was observed a handful of times. Other nucleotide sequences in the sample specify the same CDR3. The genes are TRBV18 and TRBJ1-4; D possibly corresponds to TRBD1 (5 bases). This CDR3 spans 14 amino acids. Germline V lookup: CDR1 KGHSH, CDR2 LQKENI. Deletions cut 0 bases from V and 8 bases from J, with 10 bases between. CDR3 protein: CASSPPTVGEKLFF. The DNA for the CDR3 is TGTGCCAGCTCACCACCGACAGTCGGAGAAAAACTGTTTTTT.

In this sample, this clone turned up once. The rearrangement links TRBV6-2 or TRBV6-3 to TRBJ1-2, with D unclear. CDR3 size: 21 residues. CDR1 is MNHEY and CDR2 is SVGEGT in the germline V gene. The V end was cut by 6 bases, the J end by 4 bases, with 36 bases between. The CDR3 region has the DNA TGTGCCAGCAGCTCCCGCAGGCGGGATGGCAATCCTGGCAAGTTCCCCTATGGCTACACCTTC. It is translated as CASSSRRRDGNPGKFPYGYTF.

The chain is built from TRBV7-9 and TRBJ1-6; tentatively, D is TRBD1 (6 bases). Germline CDR1 SEHNR, CDR2 FQNEAQ (reference sequence). V was trimmed by 0 bases and J by 12 bases, leaving 9 bases between them. The CDR3 runs 13 residues. CDR3 sequence (DNA): TGTGCCAGCAGCTTAGCGTACAGGGAACCCCTCCACTTT. This codes for CASSLAYREPLHF. Filled out from reference TRBV7-9 and TRBJ1-6, the complete variable domain reads DTGVSQNPRHKITKRGQNVTFRCDPISEHNRLYWYRQTLGQGPEFLTYFQNEAQLEKSRLLSDRFSAERPKGSFSTLEIQRTEQGDSAMYLCASSLAYREPLHFGNGTRLTVT.

The CDR3 sequence is CASALTGTYNSPLHF. The CDR3 DNA is TGTGCCTCAGCCCTCACGGGGACCTATAATTCACCCCTCCACTTT. This chain uses TRBV7-3 with TRBJ1-6; no reliable D call. Germline CDR1 and CDR2: SGHTA and FQGTGA. Trimming left V 11 bases short and J 2 bases short, with 16 bases between. The CDR3 totals 15 residues.

This clone was counted ten times or more. The genes are TRBV19 and TRBJ1-6, with D tentatively TRBD1 (6 bases). The CDR3 has 14 residues. V was trimmed by 9 bases and J by 9 bases, leaving 18 bases between them. The germline V gene encodes CDR1 LNHDA and CDR2 SQIVND (reference sequence). CDR3 sequence: CASQQGGLASPLHF. CDR3 in DNA: TGTGCCAGCCAACAGGGAGGGTTGGCTTCACCCCTCCACTTT.

The gene calls are TRBV7-2 and TRBJ1-4, with a weak D call TRBD1 (5 bases). Germline V gene data show CDR1 as SGHTA and CDR2 as FQGNSA. The CDR3 contains 15 residues. V was trimmed by 5 bases and J by 3 bases, leaving 13 bases between them. CDR3 protein: CASSTAGGSNEKLFF. DNA of the CDR3: TGTGCCAGCAGCACCGCCGGGGGATCTAATGAAAAACTGTTTTTT.

This rearrangement joins TRBV19 to TRBJ1-5; D is unresolved. Germline V gene sequence: CDR1 LNHDA, CDR2 SQIVND (reference sequence). Between the trimmed V and J ends, which lost 4 bases and 2 bases, there was a span of 3 bases. This CDR3 is 12 amino acids long. The CDR3 region has the DNA TGTGCCAGTAGTACCGGCAATCAGCCCCAGCATTTT. Encoded protein: CASSTGNQPQHF.

The chain combines TRBV6-6 with TRBJ1-1, with a possible D match to TRBD1 (5 bases). The germline V gene encodes CDR1 MNHNY and CDR2 SVGAGI (reference sequence). The V and J ends lost 0 bases and 3 bases respectively, with 8 bases between them. This CDR3 contains 14 residues. The CDR3 DNA reads TGTGCCAGCAGTTACTCGGTAGGGGACACTGAAGCTTTCTTT. This codes for CASSYSVGDTEAFF.

The V and J genes are TRBV27 and TRBJ2-1; 8 bases agree with TRBD1. The CDR3 runs 16 residues. CDR1 MNHEY and CDR2 SMNVEV come from the germline V gene (reference sequence). V lost 2 bases to trimming and J lost 6 bases; unmatched junction nucleotides: 9. The CDR3 DNA reads TGTGCCAGCAGTTTAATCGGGCAGGGGGCCCTCAATGAGCAGTTCTTC. Its protein is CASSLIGQGALNEQFF.